Here is one TCR beta chain with its context. The protocol was immunoSEQ multiplex PCR, while the TCRdb copy is restricted to in-frame clones and leaves out a portion. The table shows roughly 1,500,000 clones, with about 98% occurring only once. The sample comes from a study of shared clonotypes between healthy human individuals. Trimming took 2 bases from V and 0 from J, leaving 11 bases between them. Germline V gene data show CDR1 as MDHEN and CDR2 as SYDVKM. CDR3 length: 17 amino acids. The specimen was naive CD4+ T cells sorted from blood. Specified subset: CD45RA+ positively selected. The sequence was collected from a man in his thirties or forties in good health. This chain uses TRBV28 with TRBJ2-6; D tentatively reads TRBD1 or TRBD2 (5 bases each). The CDR3 nucleotides are TGTGCCAGCAGTTTAGAGGGACCGAACTCTGGGGCCAACGTCCTGACTTTC. It specifies CASSLEGPNSGANVLTF.